What follows is one TCR beta chain and its context. The sample belongs to a study of control samples from healthy donors and cancer patients. Method: immunoSEQ multiplex PCR; TCRdb's copy keeps in-frame clones and lacks some. The repertoire holds about 270,000 clones, with around 79% as singletons. Trimming pared 0 bases from V and 5 bases from J, leaving 9 bases between. This CDR3 is 14 amino acids long. Germline CDR1 SGHRS, CDR2 YFSETQ. The receptor was isolated from a woman aged 60-70 years with lung cancer. Material for sequencing was PBMCs. This chain connects TRBV5-1 to TRBJ1-5, with D unclear. The CDR3 here is CASSLGGPDQPQHF. DNA of the CDR3: TGCGCCAGCAGCTTGGGAGGCCCCGATCAGCCCCAGCATTTT.